The 27 T cell receptor beta chains presented below share a single source sample, sequenced in a study of technical replicates of blood from a few donors. Profiled with immunoSEQ multiplex PCR; TCRdb holds only in-frame clones, not every one. The repertoire holds approximately 73,000 clones, approximately 93% seen once, with around 0.4% in the top ten. Sequences were obtained from T cells isolated from PBMCs. These receptors were taken from a human donor in good health.

The V call is TRBV27, the J call TRBJ1-5; 7 bases line up with TRBD1. Losses at the gene ends were 5 bases for V and 7 bases for J; bases not matched to a gene: 11. CDR3 size: 15 residues. Germline V gives CDR1 MNHEY, CDR2 SMNVEV (reference sequence). As DNA, the CDR3 is TGTGCCAGCAGTCGCTCCGGACAGGTCTGGCAGCCCCAGCATTTT. Protein sequence: CASSRSGQVWQPQHF.

The chain has TRBV14 and TRBJ2-3; TRBD2 matches 7 bases. V lost 3 bases, J lost 6 bases, and 12 bases stayed unmatched. CDR3 length: 16 residues. Germline V lookup: CDR1 SGHDN, CDR2 FVKESK. The CDR3 region is CASSHLGEGLGDTQYF. The CDR3 nucleotides read TGTGCCAGCAGCCATCTAGGGGAGGGCCTTGGGGATACGCAGTATTTT.

In its sample, this clone was seen once. This rearrangement joins TRBV29-1 to TRBJ2-5; 8 bases match TRBD1. The CDR3 contains 15 residues. The junction had 13 bases not matched to a gene; V was cut back by 6 bases and J by 4 bases. CDR1 and CDR2 (germline): SQVTM, ANQGSEA. The CDR3 nucleotides are TGCAGCGTCGCGACAGGGGCGCGTCTCAGAGAGACCCAGTACTTC. Its protein product is CSVATGARLRETQYF.

This chain connects TRBV19 to TRBJ1-5; D is uncertain. Germline lookup yields CDR1 LNHDA and CDR2 SQIVND (reference sequence). The CDR3 runs 13 residues. V lost 5 bases to trimming and J lost 3 bases, with 8 bases between them. The CDR3 DNA is TGTGCCAGTAGTGAGGGTCCCAATCAGCCCCAGCATTTT. Protein: CASSEGPNQPQHF.

This chain connects TRBV11-3 to TRBJ2-1; D is undetermined. The CDR3 extends over 12 amino acids. The germline V gene has CDR1 SGHNT and CDR2 YENEEA. V shed 4 bases and J shed 2 bases, with 3 bases lying between them. CDR3 sequence: CASSSTYNEQFF. The CDR3 nucleotides read TGTGCCAGCAGCTCTACCTACAATGAGCAGTTCTTC.

The chain joins TRBV11-3 to TRBJ1-5; D remains ambiguous. Trimming cost V 2 bases and J 7 bases, with 6 bases left between them. Germline V gene lookup returns CDR1 SGHNT and CDR2 YENEEA. The CDR3 consists of 12 residues. CDR3: CASSLKEQPQHF. DNA of the CDR3: TGTGCCAGCAGCTTAAAAGAGCAGCCCCAGCATTTT.

The V and J genes are TRBV10-1 and TRBJ2-5, with 10 bases matching TRBD1. CDR3 length: 15 amino acids. V gave up 7 bases and J gave up 2 bases; unmatched junction bases: 7. CDR1 and CDR2 from the germline V gene are WNHNN and SYGVQD (reference sequence). This CDR3 reads CASNAGTGVQETQYF. The CDR3 DNA reads TGCGCCAGCAACGCCGGGACAGGGGTACAAGAGACCCAGTACTTC.

This rearrangement joins TRBV25-1 to TRBJ1-2; 9 bases map to TRBD1. Germline V gene sequence: CDR1 MGHDK, CDR2 SYGVNS. This CDR3 region has 13 residues. The ends lost 4 bases at V and 4 bases at J; junction bases unmatched: 1. CDR3 in DNA: TGTGCCAGCAGTGTGGGACAGGGCTATGGCTACACCTTC. This encodes CASSVGQGYGYTF.

V and J are TRBV7-2 and TRBJ2-5; 7 positions agree with TRBD2. Germline CDR1 SGHTA, CDR2 FQGNSA. The CDR3 is 16 amino acids. Trimming removed 5 bases from V and 2 bases from J; junction bases left unmatched: 11. The CDR3 spells CASSLSGTFPQETQYF. CDR3 DNA: TGTGCCAGCAGCCTGAGCGGGACCTTTCCTCAAGAGACCCAGTACTTC.

This sequence joins TRBV27 and TRBJ1-1; D remains ambiguous. V lost 3 bases to trimming and J lost 8 bases, with 13 bases between them. The CDR3 extends over 13 amino acids. Germline lookup yields CDR1 MNHEY and CDR2 SMNVEV (reference sequence). The CDR3 protein is CASSFSRRSEAFF. The CDR3 DNA sequence: TGTGCCAGCAGTTTCTCGAGGAGAAGCGAAGCTTTCTTT.

This clone was detected once. J is TRBJ2-1 and V is TRBV4-3; weak D call: TRBD2 (5 bases). Trimming shortened V by 1 base and J by 0 bases, and 10 bases separated the two germline ends. Per germline, CDR1 LGHNA and CDR2 YSLEER. The CDR3 runs 16 residues. DNA of the CDR3: TGCGCCAGCAGCCAAGGTATCGGGATCTCCTACAATGAGCAGTTCTTC. It specifies CASSQGIGISYNEQFF.

The chain carries TRBV5-1 and TRBJ1-1; TRBD1 aligns across 9 bases. There are 16 residues in the CDR3. V was pared by 4 bases and J by 2 bases, with 9 bases of the junction left unmatched. Germline CDR1 reads SGHRS; CDR2 reads YFSETQ. The CDR3 loop reads CASSPWDRDGNTEAFF. DNA of the CDR3: TGCGCCAGCAGCCCATGGGACAGGGACGGTAACACTGAAGCTTTCTTT. Based on the CDR3 plus reference TRBV5-1 and TRBJ1-1, the full variable domain is KAGVTQTPRYLIKTRGQQVTLSCSPISGHRSVSWYQQTPGQGLQFLFEYFSETQRNKGNFPGRFSGRQFSNSRSEMNVSTLELGDSALYLCASSPWDRDGNTEAFFGQGTRLTVV.

This chain links TRBV2 with TRBJ2-3; weak D call: TRBD1 (6 bases). The CDR3 consists of 13 residues. V shed 6 bases and J shed 2 bases, with 9 bases lying between them. Germline-derived CDR1 and CDR2 are SNHLY and FYNNEI. The CDR3, as DNA: TGTGCCAGCAGGGGACAAGACACAGATACGCAGTATTTT. Translated: CASRGQDTDTQYF.

The count of this clone is one. The rearrangement joins TRBV28 to TRBJ1-1, with D perhaps matching TRBD1 (6 bases). The germline V gene has CDR1 MDHEN and CDR2 SYDVKM. The CDR3 has 15 residues. V lost 7 bases to trimming and J lost 5 bases, with 20 bases between them. Here the CDR3 DNA reads TGTGCCAGCACCGCTCCGGGAGGGGGAGTGACTGAAGCTTTCTTT. It is translated as CASTAPGGGVTEAFF.

The gene calls are TRBV7-2 and TRBJ2-1; D is unresolved. CDR1 is SGHTA, CDR2 FQGNSA, per germline. Trimming shortened V by 1 base and J by 2 bases, and 3 bases separated the two germline ends. The CDR3 totals 13 residues. The DNA of the CDR3 is TGTGCCAGCAGCTTAGGCGCCTACAATGAGCAGTTCTTC. It specifies CASSLGAYNEQFF.

As DNA, the CDR3 is TGTGCCAGCAGCTGGACTAGCGGGAGCACAGATACGCAGTATTTT. Translation gives CASSWTSGSTDTQYF. V is TRBV11-2 and J is TRBJ2-3, with 11 bases identical to TRBD2. Germline CDR1 is SGHAT and CDR2 is FQNNGV. The CDR3 is made up of 15 amino acids. With 4 bases clipped from V and 0 bases from J, the junction kept 0 bases outside the gene matches.

V and J are TRBV6-6 and TRBJ1-1; D is undetermined. This CDR3 is 13 amino acids long. CDR1 is MNHNY and CDR2 is SVGAGI in the germline V gene (reference sequence). V was shortened by 0 bases and J by 9 bases, with 11 bases between the two germline ends. CDR3 coding DNA: TGTGCCAGCAGTTACTCTGAGGGAGGGAAAGCTTTCTTT. This codes for CASSYSEGGKAFF.

The rearrangement joins TRBV10-1 to TRBJ2-3; 12 nucleotides align to TRBD2. The trim removed 3 bases at V and 4 bases at J, leaving 5 bases unmatched. Germline V gene lookup returns CDR1 WNHNN and CDR2 SYGVQD (reference sequence). This CDR3 is 16 amino acids long. In DNA, the CDR3 is TGCGCCAGCAGTGATAAGACTAGCGGGAGACCAGATACGCAGTATTTT. This translates into CASSDKTSGRPDTQYF.

The chain uses TRBV5-1 and TRBJ2-7, with 9 bases identical to TRBD1. CDR1 SGHRS and CDR2 YFSETQ come from the germline V gene. V trimming: 4 bases; J trimming: 1 base; junction bases outside the gene matches: 3. The CDR3 has 14 residues. The DNA for the CDR3 is TGCGCCAGCAGCAGGACAGGGGCTTCCTACGAGCAGTACTTC. The encoded protein is CASSRTGASYEQYF.

This chain joins TRBV2 and TRBJ1-5; D unclear. The length of the CDR3 is 15 residues. Looked up from germline, CDR1 is SNHLY and CDR2 is FYNNEI. Trimming removed 8 bases at V and 6 bases at J, with 20 bases between. The CDR3 region is CASQRLGFVSQPQHF. CDR3 nucleotides: TGTGCCAGCCAGCGCTTGGGTTTCGTTTCTCAGCCCCAGCATTTT.

CDR3 protein: CASSSRDSAMDGELFF. CDR3 nucleotides: TGTGCCAGCAGCAGCCGGGACAGCGCAATGGACGGGGAGCTGTTTTTT. The genes are TRBV7-6 and TRBJ2-2; TRBD1 agrees at 7 bases. Per germline, CDR1 SGHVS and CDR2 FNYEAQ. The J segment lost 7 bases and the V segment lost 5 bases, leaving 13 bases of the junction unmatched. The length of the CDR3 is 16 residues.

V gene TRBV9 combines with J gene TRBJ1-2; 8 bases are shared with TRBD1. V dropped 4 bases and J dropped 6; count of bases not matched to a gene: 8. Germline lookup yields CDR1 SGDLS and CDR2 YYNGEE. The CDR3 spans 14 residues. CDR3 amino acids: CASSPGQAVHGYTF. CDR3 DNA sequence: TGTGCCAGCAGCCCGGGACAGGCAGTCCATGGCTACACCTTC.

The chain links TRBV4-1 to TRBJ2-7; TRBD2 matches at 9 bases. CDR1 is MGHRA and CDR2 is YSYEKL in the germline V gene. V shed 2 bases, J shed 1 base, and the junction held 3 bases outside the gene matches. The CDR3 is 15 residues long. The CDR3 loop is CASSQRSGGSYEQYF. The DNA of the CDR3 is TGCGCCAGCAGCCAACGGAGCGGGGGGTCCTACGAGCAGTACTTC.

The chain carries TRBV2 and TRBJ1-5; 8 bases align to TRBD1. V shed 5 bases and J 2 bases; nucleotides not matched to a gene: 5. Germline CDR1 and CDR2: SNHLY and FYNNEI. The CDR3 has 15 residues. This CDR3 reads CASSPGQEGNQPQHF. In DNA form, the CDR3 reads TGTGCCAGCAGTCCGGGACAGGAGGGCAATCAGCCCCAGCATTTT.

This clone was seen a single time. The chain joins TRBV2 to TRBJ2-5; tentative D call: TRBD2 (6 bases). Trimming removed 2 bases at V and 3 bases at J, with 13 bases between. Germline V gene sequence: CDR1 SNHLY, CDR2 FYNNEI. This CDR3 contains 15 residues. The CDR3 protein is CASSETTSRKETQYF. Written as DNA, the CDR3 is TGTGCCAGCAGTGAAACGACTAGTAGGAAAGAGACCCAGTACTTC.

This clone was seen a single time. J is TRBJ2-2 and V is TRBV10-2; TRBD2 might be the D (7 bases). Germline-derived CDR1 and CDR2 are WSHSY and SAAADI. V lost 2 bases to trimming and J lost 7 bases, with 14 bases between them. CDR3 length: 15 amino acids. In DNA, the CDR3 is TGCGCCAGCAGTGAGGAGCAGGGGAGGGGCGGGGAGCTGTTTTTT. It is translated as CASSEEQGRGGELFF.

J is TRBJ2-7 and V is TRBV29-1, with D perhaps TRBD2 (5 bases). Trimming took 7 bases from V and 2 from J, leaving 15 bases between them. From germline, CDR1 is SQVTM and CDR2 ANQGSEA. The CDR3 is 13 amino acids. DNA of the CDR3: TGCAGCGCCGGTTCCGGGGTAACCTACGAGCAGTACTTC. The encoded protein is CSAGSGVTYEQYF.